These 6 T cell receptor beta chains came from one sample sequenced in a study of blood T cells in healthy people across ages. A second PCR of 7 to 11 cycles used a sample-barcoded 5' primer and a J-beta primer mix. Using its own MiXCR run on the 5' RACE reads, TCRdb lists one record per CDR3 protein. The sample holds approximately 1.5 million distinct CDR3 sequences, almost 35% seen once. The source material was blood. Receptor source: a young woman in good health.

This clonotype showed up just a few times. The chain recombines TRBV20-1 with TRBJ2-3; the match to TRBD2 covers 11 bases. The V segment lost 1 base and the J segment 9 bases; nucleotides outside the gene matches: 9. The CDR3 covers 15 residues. In germline, CDR1 is DFQATT, CDR2 SNEGSKA (reference sequence). The CDR3 here is CSARGSGRAALTQYF. The DNA for the CDR3 is TGCAGTGCTAGAGGTAGCGGGAGGGCCGCTCTGACGCAGTATTTT.

This clonotype has only a few counts. Being one base from a much bigger clone, this may be a read error. The V gene is TRBV29-1, the J gene TRBJ2-1; D may be TRBD1 or TRBD2 (5 bases each). The DNA end lines up better with TRBJ2-7; the J call may be wrong. The CDR3 runs to 12 residues. The V gene's germline CDR1 is SQVTM and CDR2 ANQGSEA. The CDR3 nucleotides are TGCAGCGTCGAGGGGACCTACAATGAGCAGTACTTC. The encoded protein is CSVEGTYNEQYF.

The genes are TRBV11-2 and TRBJ2-7; D is ambiguous. The CDR3 length is 14 residues. Deletions cut 0 bases from V and 0 bases from J, with 6 bases between. Germline-derived CDR1 and CDR2 are SGHAT and FQNNGV. The CDR3 here is CASSLDPFSYEQYF. CDR3 nucleotide sequence: TGTGCCAGCAGCTTAGATCCCTTCTCCTACGAGCAGTACTTC.

This clonotype was found a few times. The rearrangement links TRBV11-2 to TRBJ2-3; TRBD2 agrees at 15 bases. Germline V gene sequence: CDR1 SGHAT, CDR2 FQNNGV. This CDR3 is 15 amino acids long. The V and J ends lost 5 bases and 8 bases, in that order; junction bases with no gene match: 5. This chain's CDR3 is CASSPGTSGGTTQYF. The CDR3 region has the DNA TGTGCCAGCAGCCCCGGGACTAGCGGGGGGACTACGCAGTATTTT. Variable domain in full (rest from reference TRBV11-2 and TRBJ2-3): EAGVAQSPRYKIIEKRQSVAFWCNPISGHATLYWYQQILGQGPKLLIQFQNNGVVDDSQLPKDRFSAERLKGVDSTLKIQPAKLEDSAVYLCASSPGTSGGTTQYFGPGTRLTVL.

This clonotype was seen a few times. The V call is TRBV7-9, the J call TRBJ2-7, with 7 nucleotides matching TRBD1. Per the germline V gene, CDR1 is SEHNR and CDR2 is FQNEAQ (reference sequence). V trimming: 6 bases; J trimming: 6 bases; junction bases outside the gene matches: 11. The CDR3 loop spans 14 amino acids. CDR3 nucleotides: TGTGCCAGCAGTTCGACAGGGTTTTTCGCCGAGCAGTACTTC. This gives the protein CASSSTGFFAEQYF.

This clonotype was seen more than once but under ten times. The chain recombines TRBV27 with TRBJ2-3; TRBD2 matches at 10 bases. The junction had 3 bases not matched to a gene; V was cut back by 3 bases and J by 0 bases. This CDR3 is 16 amino acids long. In germline, CDR1 is MNHEY, CDR2 SMNVEV (reference sequence). The CDR3 loop is CASSFLLAGSTDTQYF. The CDR3 DNA reads as TGTGCCAGCAGTTTCCTACTAGCGGGGAGCACAGATACGCAGTATTTT.